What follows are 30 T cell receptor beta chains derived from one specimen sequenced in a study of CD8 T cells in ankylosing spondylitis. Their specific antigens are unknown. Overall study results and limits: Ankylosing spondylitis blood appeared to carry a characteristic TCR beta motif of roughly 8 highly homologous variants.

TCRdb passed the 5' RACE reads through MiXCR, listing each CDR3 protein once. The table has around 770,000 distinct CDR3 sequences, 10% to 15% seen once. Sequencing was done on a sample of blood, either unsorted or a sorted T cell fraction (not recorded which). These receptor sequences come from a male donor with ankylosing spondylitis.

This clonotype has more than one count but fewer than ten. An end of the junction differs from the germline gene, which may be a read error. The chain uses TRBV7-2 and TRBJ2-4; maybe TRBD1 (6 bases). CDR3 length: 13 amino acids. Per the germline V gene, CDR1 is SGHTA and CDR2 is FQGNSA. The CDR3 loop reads CASSLAVRGGSDF. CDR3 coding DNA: TGTGCCAGCAGCTTAGCAGTCAGGGGCGGGTCCGACTTC.

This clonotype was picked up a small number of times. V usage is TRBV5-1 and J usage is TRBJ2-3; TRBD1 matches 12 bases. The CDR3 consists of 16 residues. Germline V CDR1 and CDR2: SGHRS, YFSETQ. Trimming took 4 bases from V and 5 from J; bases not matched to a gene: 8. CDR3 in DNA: TGCGCCAGCAGCCGGGCGGGACAGGGGGCAGGAGATACGCAGTATTTT. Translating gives CASSRAGQGAGDTQYF.

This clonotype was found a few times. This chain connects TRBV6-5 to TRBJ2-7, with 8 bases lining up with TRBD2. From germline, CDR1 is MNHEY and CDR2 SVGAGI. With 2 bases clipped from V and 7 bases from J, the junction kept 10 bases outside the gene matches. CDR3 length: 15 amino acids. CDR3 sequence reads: CASSYLVGTSYEQYF. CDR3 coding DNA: TGTGCCAGCAGTTACCTAGTTGGGACTAGTTATGAGCAGTACTTC.

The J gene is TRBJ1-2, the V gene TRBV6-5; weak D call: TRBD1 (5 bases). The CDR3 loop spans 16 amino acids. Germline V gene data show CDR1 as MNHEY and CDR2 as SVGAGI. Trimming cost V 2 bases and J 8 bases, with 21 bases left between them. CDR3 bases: TGTGCCAGCAGTTACGGGGTCGGGGGTAATACGAAGGGCTACACCTTC. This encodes CASSYGVGGNTKGYTF.

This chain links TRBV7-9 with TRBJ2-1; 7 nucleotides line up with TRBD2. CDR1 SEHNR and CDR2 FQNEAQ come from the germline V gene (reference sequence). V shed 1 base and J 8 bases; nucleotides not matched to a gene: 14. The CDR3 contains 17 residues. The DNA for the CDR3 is TGTGCCAGCAGCTTAGGGCTAGCGGTCCCAGGGAGCGATGAGCAGTTCTTC. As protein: CASSLGLAVPGSDEQFF.

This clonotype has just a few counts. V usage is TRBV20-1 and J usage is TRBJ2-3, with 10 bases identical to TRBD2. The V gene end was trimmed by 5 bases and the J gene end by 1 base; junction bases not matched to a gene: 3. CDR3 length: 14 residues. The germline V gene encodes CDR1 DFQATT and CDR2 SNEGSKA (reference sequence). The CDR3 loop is CSAWTSGRTDTQYF. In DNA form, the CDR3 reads TGCAGTGCTTGGACTAGCGGCCGCACAGATACGCAGTATTTT.

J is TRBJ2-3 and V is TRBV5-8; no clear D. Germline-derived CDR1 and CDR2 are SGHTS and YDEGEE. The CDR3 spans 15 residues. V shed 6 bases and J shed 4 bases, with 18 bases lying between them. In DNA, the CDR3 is TGTGCCAGCAAGCAGGTCGTGCATCGAGCAGATACGCAGTATTTT. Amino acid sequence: CASKQVVHRADTQYF.

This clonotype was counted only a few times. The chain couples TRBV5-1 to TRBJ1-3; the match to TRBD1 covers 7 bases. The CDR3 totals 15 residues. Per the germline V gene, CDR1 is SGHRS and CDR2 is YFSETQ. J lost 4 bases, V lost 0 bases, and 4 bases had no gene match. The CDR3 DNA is TGCGCCAGCAGCTTGGAAGGGACAGAAGGAAACACCATATATTTT. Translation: CASSLEGTEGNTIYF.

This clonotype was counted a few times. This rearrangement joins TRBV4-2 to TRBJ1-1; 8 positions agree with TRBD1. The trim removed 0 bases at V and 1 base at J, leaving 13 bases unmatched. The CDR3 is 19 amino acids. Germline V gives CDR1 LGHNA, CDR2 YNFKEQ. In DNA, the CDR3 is TGTGCCAGCAGCCAAGATAGCGGCAGGGGGCGCTTAGGGAACACTGAAGCTTTCTTT. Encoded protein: CASSQDSGRGRLGNTEAFF.

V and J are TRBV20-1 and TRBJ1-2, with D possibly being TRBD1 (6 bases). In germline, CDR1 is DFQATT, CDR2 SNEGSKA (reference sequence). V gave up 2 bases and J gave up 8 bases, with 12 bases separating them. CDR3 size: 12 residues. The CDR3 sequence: CSARRAGEGYTF. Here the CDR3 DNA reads TGCAGTGCTAGACGGGCAGGGGAAGGCTACACCTTC.

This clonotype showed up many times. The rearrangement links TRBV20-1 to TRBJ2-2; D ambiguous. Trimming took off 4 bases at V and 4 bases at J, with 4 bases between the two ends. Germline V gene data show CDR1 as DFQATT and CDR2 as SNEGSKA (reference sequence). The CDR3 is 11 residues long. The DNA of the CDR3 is TGCAGTGCTACTATCACCGGGGAGCTGTTTTTT. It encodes CSATITGELFF.

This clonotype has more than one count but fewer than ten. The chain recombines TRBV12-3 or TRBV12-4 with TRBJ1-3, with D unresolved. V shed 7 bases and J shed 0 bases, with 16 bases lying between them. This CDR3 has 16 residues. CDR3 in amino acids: CASKIGDSLSGNTIYF. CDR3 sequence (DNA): TGTGCCAGCAAAATCGGCGATTCCCTCTCTGGAAACACCATATATTTT.

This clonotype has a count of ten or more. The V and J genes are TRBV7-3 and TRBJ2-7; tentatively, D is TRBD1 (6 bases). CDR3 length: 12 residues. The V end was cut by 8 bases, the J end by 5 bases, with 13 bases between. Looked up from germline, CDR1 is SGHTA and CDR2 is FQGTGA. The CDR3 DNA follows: TGTGCCAGCTCTCTCACAGGGCACGAGCAGTACTTC. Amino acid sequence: CASSLTGHEQYF.

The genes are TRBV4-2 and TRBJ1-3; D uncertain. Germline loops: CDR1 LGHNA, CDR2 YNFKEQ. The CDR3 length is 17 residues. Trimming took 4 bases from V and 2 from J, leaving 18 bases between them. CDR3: CASSPDPFTEAGNTIYF. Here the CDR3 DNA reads TGTGCCAGCAGCCCCGACCCATTTACAGAGGCTGGAAACACCATATATTTT.

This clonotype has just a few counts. The CDR3 is CASSSHPRDTQYF. CDR3 DNA sequence: TGTGCCAGCAGCTCCCACCCCAGAGATACGCAGTATTTT. The chain has TRBV5-6 and TRBJ2-3; D ambiguous. CDR3 length: 13 amino acids. The V gene lost 3 bases and the J gene lost 5 bases, with 10 bases spanning the gap. Germline V gives CDR1 SGHDT, CDR2 YYEEEE.

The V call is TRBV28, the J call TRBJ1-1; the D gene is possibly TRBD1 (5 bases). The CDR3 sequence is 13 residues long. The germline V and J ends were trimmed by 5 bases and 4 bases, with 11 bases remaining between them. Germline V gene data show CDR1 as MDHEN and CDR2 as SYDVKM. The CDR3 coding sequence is TGTGCCAGCAGTAGATCAGGGAGCACTGAAGCTTTCTTT. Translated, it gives CASSRSGSTEAFF.

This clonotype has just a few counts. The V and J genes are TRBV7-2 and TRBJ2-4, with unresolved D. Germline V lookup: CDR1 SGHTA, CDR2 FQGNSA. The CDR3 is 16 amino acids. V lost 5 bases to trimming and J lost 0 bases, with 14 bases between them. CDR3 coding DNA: TGTGCCAGCAGCCCAGACCTGTATATAGCCAAAAACATTCAGTACTTC. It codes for CASSPDLYIAKNIQYF.

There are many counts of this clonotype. The CDR3 bases are TGTGCCAGCAGCTTAGACAGGGGAACGGTGGGCGAGCAGTACTTC. Translation gives CASSLDRGTVGEQYF. The chain employs TRBV7-8 and TRBJ2-7; 7 bases fit TRBD1. This CDR3 has 15 residues. Germline V lookup: CDR1 SGHVS, CDR2 FQNEAQ. J lost 6 bases, V lost 1 base, and 9 bases had no gene match.

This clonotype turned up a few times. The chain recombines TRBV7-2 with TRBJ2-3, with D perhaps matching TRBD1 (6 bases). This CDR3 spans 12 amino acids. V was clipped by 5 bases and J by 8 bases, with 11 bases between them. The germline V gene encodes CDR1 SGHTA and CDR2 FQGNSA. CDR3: CASSAGEFTQYF. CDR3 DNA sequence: TGTGCCAGCAGCGCAGGGGAATTTACGCAGTATTTT.

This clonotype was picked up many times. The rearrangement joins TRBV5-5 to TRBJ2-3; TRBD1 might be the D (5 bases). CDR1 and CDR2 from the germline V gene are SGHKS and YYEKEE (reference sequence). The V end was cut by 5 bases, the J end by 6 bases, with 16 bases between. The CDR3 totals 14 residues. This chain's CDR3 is CASRPQGRGDTQYF. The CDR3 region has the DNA TGTGCCAGCAGACCGCAGGGTCGTGGGGATACGCAGTATTTT. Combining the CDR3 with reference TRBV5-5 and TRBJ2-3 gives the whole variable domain DAGVTQSPTHLIKTRGQQVTLRCSPISGHKSVSWYQQVLGQGPQFIFQYYEKEERGRGNFPDRFSARQFPNYSSELNVNALLLGDSALYLCASRPQGRGDTQYFGPGTRLTVL.

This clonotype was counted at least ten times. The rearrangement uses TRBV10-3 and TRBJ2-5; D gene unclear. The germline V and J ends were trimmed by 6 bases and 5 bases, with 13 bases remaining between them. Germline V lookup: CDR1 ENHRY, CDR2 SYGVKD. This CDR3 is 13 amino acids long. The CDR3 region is CAIRRRAEETQYF. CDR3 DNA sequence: TGTGCCATCAGGCGCCGGGCCGAGGAGACCCAGTACTTC.

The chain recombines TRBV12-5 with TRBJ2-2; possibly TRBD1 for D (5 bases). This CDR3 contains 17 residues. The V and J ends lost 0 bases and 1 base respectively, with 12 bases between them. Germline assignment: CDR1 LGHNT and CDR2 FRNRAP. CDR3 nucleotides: TGTGCTAGTGGTTTGGTAATAGGGGCAGGGAACACCGGGGAGCTGTTTTTT. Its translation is CASGLVIGAGNTGELFF.

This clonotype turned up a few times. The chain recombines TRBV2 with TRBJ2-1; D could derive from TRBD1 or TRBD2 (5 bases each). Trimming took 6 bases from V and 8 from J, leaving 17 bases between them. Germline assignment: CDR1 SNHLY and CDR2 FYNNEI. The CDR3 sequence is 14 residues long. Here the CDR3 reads CASSQRGVGDEQFF. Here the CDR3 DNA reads TGTGCCAGCAGCCAAAGGGGAGTGGGGGATGAGCAGTTCTTC.

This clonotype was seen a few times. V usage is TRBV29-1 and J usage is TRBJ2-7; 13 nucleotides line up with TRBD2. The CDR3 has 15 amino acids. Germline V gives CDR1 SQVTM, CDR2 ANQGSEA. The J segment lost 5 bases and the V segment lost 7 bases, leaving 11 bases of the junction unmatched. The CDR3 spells CSAWTSGRASDEQYF. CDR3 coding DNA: TGCAGCGCCTGGACTAGCGGGAGAGCAAGCGACGAGCAGTACTTC.

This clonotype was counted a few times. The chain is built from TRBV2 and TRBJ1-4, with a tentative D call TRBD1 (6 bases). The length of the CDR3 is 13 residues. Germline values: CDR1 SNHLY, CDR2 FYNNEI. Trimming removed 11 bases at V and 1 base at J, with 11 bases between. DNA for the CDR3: TGTGCCGGGAAGGGACAAACTAATGAAAAACTGTTTTTT. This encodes CAGKGQTNEKLFF.

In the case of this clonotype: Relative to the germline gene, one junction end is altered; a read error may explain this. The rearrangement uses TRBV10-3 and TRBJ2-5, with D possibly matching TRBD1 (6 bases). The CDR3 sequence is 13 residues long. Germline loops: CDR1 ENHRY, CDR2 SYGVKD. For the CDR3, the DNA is TGTGCCATCAGTGAGGGACAGCAAGAGACCAAGTACTTC. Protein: CAISEGQQETKYF.

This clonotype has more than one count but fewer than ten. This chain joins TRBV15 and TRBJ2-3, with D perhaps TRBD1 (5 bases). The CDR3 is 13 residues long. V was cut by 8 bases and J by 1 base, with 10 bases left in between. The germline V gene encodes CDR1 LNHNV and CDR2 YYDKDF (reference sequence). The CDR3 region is CATSFRGTDTQYF. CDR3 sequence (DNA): TGTGCCACCTCCTTCAGGGGCACAGATACGCAGTATTTT.

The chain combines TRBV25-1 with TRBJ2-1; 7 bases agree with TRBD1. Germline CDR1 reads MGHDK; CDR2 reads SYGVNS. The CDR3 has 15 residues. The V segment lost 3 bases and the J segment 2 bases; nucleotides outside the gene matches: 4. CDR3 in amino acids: CASSDYRGAYNEQFF. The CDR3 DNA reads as TGTGCCAGCAGTGACTACAGGGGTGCCTACAATGAGCAGTTCTTC.

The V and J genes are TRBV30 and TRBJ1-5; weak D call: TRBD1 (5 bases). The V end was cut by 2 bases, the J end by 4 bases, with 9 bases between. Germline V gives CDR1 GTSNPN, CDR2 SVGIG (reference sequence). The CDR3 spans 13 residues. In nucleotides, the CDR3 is TGTGCCTGGAGTCCCACAGGAAATCAGCCCCAGCATTTT. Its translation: CAWSPTGNQPQHF.

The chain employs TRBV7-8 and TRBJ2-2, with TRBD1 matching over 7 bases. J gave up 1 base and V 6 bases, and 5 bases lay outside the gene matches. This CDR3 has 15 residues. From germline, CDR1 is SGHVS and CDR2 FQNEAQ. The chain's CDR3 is CASRPWTGNTGELFF. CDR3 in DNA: TGTGCCAGCAGACCATGGACAGGGAACACCGGGGAGCTGTTTTTT. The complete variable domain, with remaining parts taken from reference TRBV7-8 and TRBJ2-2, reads GAGVSQSPRYKVAKRGQDVALRCDPISGHVSLFWYQQALGQGPEFLTYFQNEAQLDKSGLPSDRFFAERPEGSVSTLKIQRTQQEDSAVYLCASRPWTGNTGELFFGEGSRLTVL.